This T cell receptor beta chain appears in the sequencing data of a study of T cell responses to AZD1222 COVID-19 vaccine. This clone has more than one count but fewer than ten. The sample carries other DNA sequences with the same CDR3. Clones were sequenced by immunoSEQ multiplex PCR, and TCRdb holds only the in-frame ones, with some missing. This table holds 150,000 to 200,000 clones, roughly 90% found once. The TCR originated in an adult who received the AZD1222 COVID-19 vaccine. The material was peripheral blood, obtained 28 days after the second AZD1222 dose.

The CDR3 loop is CASSLGRGSYEQYF. The CDR3 nucleotides read TGTGCCAGCAGCTTAGGCCGCGGCTCCTACGAGCAGTACTTC. V and J are TRBV5-4 and TRBJ2-7; no reliable D call. The CDR3 length is 14 residues. V was trimmed by 2 bases and J by 0 bases, leaving 9 bases between them. Germline V CDR1 and CDR2: SGHNT, YYREEE (reference sequence).